This T cell receptor (beta chain) was recorded in a study of blood T cell repertoires in COVID-19. Study at large: Sample material is recorded as cDNA or gDNA derived from T cells, B-cell-depleted T cells, or PBMCs.

V lost 4 bases, J lost 5 bases, and 11 bases lay in between. The germline V gene has CDR1 WSHSY and CDR2 SAAADI. This CDR3 region has 14 residues. Measured with immunoSEQ multiplex PCR; TCRdb has only the in-frame clones, and not every one. The sample consists of some 200,000 clones, about nine tenths of them appearing once. The origin of this receptor is a woman in her twenties or thirties who had recovered from COVID-19. V is TRBV10-2 and J is TRBJ2-2, with a weak D call TRBD1 (5 bases). Sequencing was carried out using PBMCs or T cells enriched from blood (not recorded which). This chain's CDR3 is CASSVTQGTGELFF. CDR3 sequence (DNA): TGCGCCAGCAGTGTCACCCAGGGTACCGGGGAGCTGTTTTTT.